The 3 T cell receptor beta chains reported below all come from one sample, sequenced in a study of shared clonotypes between healthy human individuals. Profiling relied on immunoSEQ multiplex PCR, and the TCRdb table lists in-frame clones only, not all of them. The sample comprises approximately 720,000 clones, 72% of which are singletons, and 1.8% rests with the top ten. Sequences were obtained from memory CD4+ T cells sorted from blood. Indicated subset: CD45RA-negative fraction. These receptors were obtained from a woman in her 30s in good health.

The chain combines TRBV19 with TRBJ2-5; D remains unclear. V lost 3 bases to trimming and J lost 5 bases, with 13 bases between them. The germline CDR1 and CDR2 sequences are LNHDA and SQIVND (reference sequence). This CDR3 spans 14 amino acids. DNA for the CDR3: TGTGCCAGTAGTATCTCGTATCGCTGGGAGACCCAGTACTTC. This gives the protein CASSISYRWETQYF.

The chain carries TRBV13 and TRBJ2-7, with D possibly being TRBD2 (5 bases). The CDR3 has 15 residues. V was trimmed by 6 bases and J by 4 bases, leaving 19 bases between them. Germline CDR1 reads PRHDT; CDR2 reads FYEKMQ (reference sequence). In DNA, the CDR3 is TGTGCCAGCAGGCGGGTAGCCGGACGTAGGTACGAGCAGTACTTC. This codes for CASRRVAGRRYEQYF.

V usage is TRBV2 and J usage is TRBJ2-2; 8 bases agree with TRBD1. The CDR3 is 14 residues long. V shed 6 bases and J 1 base; nucleotides not matched to a gene: 1. Germline lookup yields CDR1 SNHLY and CDR2 FYNNEI. The CDR3 sequence: CASRDRENTGELFF. In DNA, the CDR3 is TGTGCCAGCAGGGACAGGGAGAACACCGGGGAGCTGTTTTTT.